The 27 T cell receptor beta chains presented below share a single source sample, sequenced in a study of CD8 T cells in ankylosing spondylitis (TCRdb year 2017). The library was built by means of 5' RACE. The run used an Illumina HiSeq 2500. In TCRdb, the public reads were trimmed at Q25 with fastp and aligned with MiXCR, with productive beta chains retained. For every CDR3 protein sequence, its rows merge into one entry that carries the most common genes and DNA. In all, the sample holds about 160,000 distinct CDR3 sequences, and 9.8% of those were seen once. The biggest ten clones account for over 12% of the sample. The source material was blood, either unsorted or a sorted T cell fraction (not recorded which). Receptors were obtained from a female donor with ankylosing spondylitis or in good health (not recorded which).

The rearrangement uses TRBV2 and TRBJ2-3; D uncertain. With 4 bases removed from V and 4 bases from J, the gap between germline ends came to 9 bases. The CDR3 runs to 13 residues. The germline gives CDR1 SNHLY, CDR2 FYNNEI. CDR3 sequence (DNA): TGTGCCAGCAGTGCTAAGAACCCAGATACGCAGTATTTT. It yields the protein CASSAKNPDTQYF.

The chain carries TRBV27 and TRBJ2-7; D is perhaps TRBD2 (5 bases). V was pared by 4 bases and J by 6 bases, with 13 bases between. Germline V gene data show CDR1 as MNHEY and CDR2 as SMNVEV (reference sequence). The length of the CDR3 is 13 residues. The CDR3 region has the DNA TGTGCCAGCAGTTCCCCCGTCGGAGGCGAGCAGTACTTC. The encoded protein is CASSSPVGGEQYF.

The sample holds a few counts of this clonotype. The chain employs TRBV20-1 and TRBJ2-3; tentatively, D is TRBD2 (5 bases). The CDR3 consists of 13 residues. CDR1 is DFQATT, CDR2 SNEGSKA, per germline (reference sequence). Trimming took 4 bases from V and 2 from J, leaving 10 bases between them. CDR3 protein: CSATSTSTDTQYF. The CDR3 DNA reads TGCAGTGCTACTAGCACCTCCACAGATACGCAGTATTTT.

This clonotype was seen ten or more times. CDR3 coding DNA: TGCAGCGTTGAAGGAGGGGCGCCCTACAATGAGCAGTTCTTC. Encoded protein: CSVEGGAPYNEQFF. The genes are TRBV29-1 and TRBJ2-1, with D perhaps matching TRBD1 or TRBD2 (5 bases each). Germline V gene data show CDR1 as SQVTM and CDR2 as ANQGSEA. The CDR3 runs 14 residues. Trimming stripped 1 base from V and 2 bases from J, with 9 bases between.

This clonotype came up many times. V and J are TRBV7-9 and TRBJ2-4, with a possible D match to TRBD1 (6 bases). With 4 bases removed from V and 6 bases from J, the gap between germline ends came to 16 bases. The CDR3 runs to 15 residues. The germline gives CDR1 SEHNR, CDR2 FQNEAQ (reference sequence). The CDR3 loop is CASSSQAGALNIQYF. CDR3 nucleotide sequence: TGTGCCAGCAGCTCCCAGGCAGGGGCGTTAAACATTCAGTACTTC.

The rearrangement joins TRBV20-1 to TRBJ2-7; 8 bases are a match to TRBD1. Germline V CDR1 and CDR2: DFQATT, SNEGSKA (reference sequence). The CDR3 is 14 amino acids. V trimming: 1 base; J trimming: 1 base; junction bases outside the gene matches: 3. The chain's CDR3 is CSARGRGPSYEQYF. CDR3 nucleotides: TGCAGTGCTAGAGGCAGGGGGCCTTCCTACGAGCAGTACTTC.

This clonotype showed up many times. The rearrangement joins TRBV4-3 to TRBJ2-6; either TRBD1 or TRBD2 may fit D (6 bases each). This CDR3 spans 18 amino acids. Germline loops: CDR1 LGHNA, CDR2 YSLEER. V was cut by 1 base and J by 0 bases, with 13 bases left in between. The CDR3 sequence is CASSQAEEGVSGANVLTF. The CDR3 DNA follows: TGCGCCAGCAGCCAAGCCGAGGAGGGGGTCTCTGGGGCCAACGTCCTGACTTTC.

The rearrangement links TRBV11-3 to TRBJ2-1; tentative D call: TRBD2 (6 bases). Trimming removed 5 bases at V and 10 bases at J, with 15 bases between. Germline V gives CDR1 SGHNT, CDR2 YENEEA. This CDR3 contains 13 residues. Written as DNA, the CDR3 is TGTGCCAGCAGCCCCGCCCACCGGGAGGAGCAGTTCTTC. This codes for CASSPAHREEQFF.

The chain links TRBV5-6 to TRBJ2-1; a possible D gene is TRBD2 (6 bases). This CDR3 comprises 17 residues. V lost 0 bases, J lost 6 bases, and 19 bases lay in between. CDR1 is SGHDT and CDR2 is YYEEEE in the germline V gene. Written as DNA, the CDR3 is TGTGCCAGCAGCTTGGGTACTGTCGGGAGTGGCTTCAATGAGCAGTTCTTC. Translation gives CASSLGTVGSGFNEQFF.

There are a few counts of this clonotype. The genes are TRBV7-9 and TRBJ2-1, with 7 bases identical to TRBD2. This CDR3 spans 13 amino acids. Germline values: CDR1 SEHNR, CDR2 FQNEAQ (reference sequence). J gave up 10 bases and V 0 bases, and 3 bases lay outside the gene matches. The CDR3 sequence is CASSLAMRGEQFF. CDR3 nucleotides: TGTGCCAGCAGCTTAGCGATGCGGGGGGAGCAGTTCTTC.

This clonotype was seen a few times. The rearrangement links TRBV11-2 to TRBJ2-3; D not certain. Trimming pared 4 bases from V and 2 bases from J, leaving 16 bases between. The CDR3 extends over 16 amino acids. Per germline, CDR1 SGHAT and CDR2 FQNNGV. The CDR3 DNA sequence: TGTGCCAGCAGCTCTGGGAATGAACAGTACACAGATACGCAGTATTTT. Protein product: CASSSGNEQYTDTQYF.

This clonotype was counted only a few times. The chain is built from TRBV7-3 and TRBJ1-1; a weak D match, TRBD1 (5 bases). The CDR3 sequence is 14 residues long. V was shortened by 1 base and J by 11 bases, with 17 bases between the two germline ends. Germline CDR1 reads SGHTA; CDR2 reads FQGTGA. For the CDR3, the DNA is TGTGCCAGCAGCTTAAATGGGACCACGGGTGGGGCTTTCTTT. This sequence encodes CASSLNGTTGGAFF. Supplemented by reference TRBV7-3 and TRBJ1-1, the full variable domain reads GAGVSQTPSNKVTEKGKYVELRCDPISGHTALYWYRQSLGQGPEFLIYFQGTGAADDSGLPNDRFFAVRPEGSVSTLKIQRTERGDSAVYLCASSLNGTTGGAFFGQGTRLTVV.

This clonotype was seen more than once but under ten times. V gene TRBV4-2 combines with J gene TRBJ2-1; D gene ambiguous. The CDR3 covers 17 residues. From germline, CDR1 is LGHNA and CDR2 YNFKEQ. The V and J ends lost 4 bases and 0 bases respectively, with 16 bases between them. CDR3 amino acids: CASSPHPRGDSYNEQFF. In nucleotides, the CDR3 is TGTGCCAGCAGCCCTCATCCTAGAGGTGACTCCTACAATGAGCAGTTCTTC.

The rearrangement links TRBV20-1 to TRBJ2-1, with D possibly being TRBD1 or TRBD2 (5 bases each). CDR3 length: 14 residues. Germline V CDR1 and CDR2: DFQATT, SNEGSKA (reference sequence). The V end was cut by 6 bases, the J end by 3 bases, with 15 bases between. The CDR3 bases are TGCAGTGCCAGGGCTGTGAGGGGCTACAATGAGCAGTTCTTC. It translates to CSARAVRGYNEQFF.

This clonotype occurred a few times. This sequence joins TRBV7-6 and TRBJ2-2, with no clear D. This CDR3 contains 12 residues. Per germline, CDR1 SGHVS and CDR2 FNYEAQ. V lost 5 bases, J lost 4 bases, and 5 bases lay in between. The CDR3 coding sequence is TGTGCCAGCAGCGTTCTCACCGGGGAGCTGTTTTTT. Its protein product is CASSVLTGELFF.

This chain links TRBV12-3 or TRBV12-4 with TRBJ1-2; a possible D gene is TRBD1 (5 bases). The CDR3 extends over 12 amino acids. Trimming took off 5 bases at V and 8 bases at J, with 12 bases between the two ends. The CDR3 protein is CASSPGGGGYTF. The CDR3 region has the DNA TGTGCCAGCAGTCCTGGGGGTGGCGGCTACACCTTC.

This clonotype was seen more than once but under ten times. The rearrangement joins TRBV5-1 to TRBJ2-7, with D possibly being TRBD1 (5 bases). Per the germline V gene, CDR1 is SGHRS and CDR2 is YFSETQ. Trimming took off 4 bases at V and 0 bases at J, with 11 bases between the two ends. This CDR3 is built from 14 residues. The CDR3 coding sequence is TGCGCCAGCAGCAATTGGGGCGTCTCCTACGAGCAGTACTTC. Translating gives CASSNWGVSYEQYF.

This clonotype was observed a handful of times. This chain uses TRBV20-1 with TRBJ2-1; 8 bases fit TRBD2. Losses at the gene ends were 1 base for V and 9 bases for J; bases not matched to a gene: 17. From germline, CDR1 is DFQATT and CDR2 SNEGSKA (reference sequence). The CDR3 loop spans 17 amino acids. The CDR3 sequence: CSARVGTSPIRAGEQFF. The CDR3 DNA sequence: TGCAGTGCTAGAGTTGGGACTAGTCCAATCCGCGCCGGTGAGCAGTTCTTC.

In its sample, this clonotype was seen a few times. The chain has TRBV4-3 and TRBJ2-3; 7 bases fit TRBD1. The germline CDR1 and CDR2 sequences are LGHNA and YSLEER. The CDR3 contains 14 residues. Trimming removed 4 bases from V and 4 bases from J; junction bases left unmatched: 5. DNA for the CDR3: TGCGCCAGCAGCCTCGTCGACAGGGCAGATACGCAGTATTTT. Its translation is CASSLVDRADTQYF.

The chain links TRBV2 to TRBJ2-7; D is unclear. The germline V gene has CDR1 SNHLY and CDR2 FYNNEI. The CDR3 runs 11 residues. The germline V and J ends were trimmed by 3 bases and 7 bases, with 7 bases remaining between them. The CDR3 is CASSETVEQYF. DNA for the CDR3: TGTGCCAGCAGTGAGACTGTTGAGCAGTACTTC.

This clonotype was recorded a few times. This chain uses TRBV25-1 with TRBJ2-5; no firm D call. The germline CDR1 and CDR2 sequences are MGHDK and SYGVNS. V shed 1 base and J shed 7 bases, with 13 bases lying between them. This CDR3 region has 14 residues. The CDR3 spells CASSEWIGDGTQYF. The CDR3 DNA reads TGTGCCAGCAGTGAATGGATAGGTGATGGGACCCAGTACTTC. Full variable domain (rest looked up from reference TRBV25-1 and TRBJ2-5): EADIYQTPRYLVIGTGKKITLECSQTMGHDKMYWYQQDPGMELHLIHYSYGVNSTEKGDLSSESTVSRIRTEHFPLTLESARPSHTSQYLCASSEWIGDGTQYFGPGTRLLVL.

The genes are TRBV20-1 and TRBJ1-5; no clear D. From germline, CDR1 is DFQATT and CDR2 SNEGSKA (reference sequence). Trimming left V 6 bases short and J 0 bases short, with 6 bases between. This CDR3 region has 12 residues. DNA of the CDR3: TGCAGTGCAGAAGATAGCAATCAGCCCCAGCATTTT. Protein product: CSAEDSNQPQHF.

The gene calls are TRBV5-8 and TRBJ2-1, with TRBD1 matching over 9 bases. CDR1 and CDR2 (germline): SGHTS, YDEGEE. This CDR3 contains 15 residues. The junction had 10 bases not matched to a gene; V was cut back by 5 bases and J by 7 bases. The CDR3 bases are TGTGCCAGCAGGAGGGGGGACAGGGAAGAGAATGAGCAGTTCTTC. It is translated as CASRRGDREENEQFF.

This clonotype was observed a few times. The chain carries TRBV7-3 and TRBJ2-1, with D perhaps TRBD2 (7 bases). With 0 bases removed from V and 8 bases from J, the gap between germline ends came to 11 bases. The CDR3 extends over 14 amino acids. Germline V gives CDR1 SGHTA, CDR2 FQGTGA. CDR3 sequence (DNA): TGTGCCAGCAGCTTAACGGGGGGGCGGGATGAGCAGTTCTTC. The encoded protein is CASSLTGGRDEQFF.

The chain couples TRBV7-9 to TRBJ2-7, with D perhaps TRBD2 (5 bases). Trimming took off 7 bases at V and 2 bases at J, with 15 bases between the two ends. The CDR3 is made up of 14 amino acids. CDR1 is SEHNR, CDR2 FQNEAQ, per germline (reference sequence). The CDR3 coding sequence is TGTGCCAGCACCCAGGAGGAAAGGCCCTACGAGCAGTACTTC. It is translated as CASTQEERPYEQYF.

This sequence joins TRBV20-1 and TRBJ2-3; unclear D gene. The germline V gene has CDR1 DFQATT and CDR2 SNEGSKA (reference sequence). The CDR3 extends over 10 amino acids. V lost 3 bases and J lost 7, with 5 bases in between. The CDR3 bases are TGCAGTGCTAGTGTTAATACGCAGTATTTT. This gives the protein CSASVNTQYF.

This clonotype was seen more than once but under ten times. CDR3 amino acids: CASDDGTSYNEQFF. In DNA, the CDR3 is TGTGCCAGCGATGACGGGACATCGTACAATGAGCAGTTCTTC. This chain uses TRBV28 with TRBJ2-1; TRBD1 is a possible D gene (6 bases). Germline values: CDR1 MDHEN, CDR2 SYDVKM. V lost 8 bases and J 4 bases, leaving 15 bases between the germline ends. The CDR3 contains 14 residues.